This T cell receptor (beta chain) was sequenced for a study of blood T cell repertoires in COVID-19. Measured with immunoSEQ multiplex PCR; TCRdb has only the in-frame clones, and not every one. The sample holds some 170,000 clones, 60% to 85% seen once. Germline V gives CDR1 SGHNT, CDR2 YENEEA. This CDR3 has 16 residues. V was cut by 3 bases and J by 7 bases, with 18 bases left in between. The rearrangement uses TRBV11-3 and TRBJ2-2, with D possibly matching TRBD1 (7 bases). Sequenced input: peripheral blood. This clonotype was sampled from a man in his 60s with acute or convalescent COVID-19. The CDR3 is CASSFLSGGGGGELFF. The CDR3 nucleotides read TGTGCCAGCAGCTTCCTTAGTGGAGGGGGCGGCGGGGAGCTGTTTTTT.